The 9 T cell receptor beta chains below all came from one sample that was sequenced in a study of CD8+ T cells in alopecia areata (dated by TCRdb to the late 2010s). The method was the immunoSEQ multiplex PCR assay. RNA was extracted from all samples and reverse transcribed into cDNA as template for TCR sequencing. TCRdb took this table from immuneACCESS and kept in-frame rearrangements with V and J called. Such tables lack part of the clones; where checked against another copy, unresolved V genes explain under half of the gap, and the rest is unexplained. The sample table lists roughly 200,000 clones, roughly 50% of them with a count of one. The top ten clonotypes cover about 10% of the sample. The time point label here, explained by the study, means: around 26 weeks on oral tofacitinib. Read against the paper, the sample's treatment or condition label means: oral pan-JAK inhibitor, 5-10 mg twice daily.

The source material was CD8+ T cells sorted from blood, sampled at week 24, from a patient treated with tofacitinib. The receptors stem from a human donor with alopecia areata.

This clone was detected only a few times. The chain combines TRBV15 with TRBJ1-5; no firm D call. The ends were cut back, 0 bases at V and 9 bases at J, with 9 bases in the middle. The CDR3 spans 13 residues. CDR1 and CDR2 from the germline V gene are LNHNV and YYDKDF (reference sequence). DNA for the CDR3: TGTGCCACCAGCAGAGAATGGATTTGGCCCCAGCATTTT. It translates to CATSREWIWPQHF.

V and J are TRBV7-8 and TRBJ2-7; TRBD2 might be the D (7 bases). The germline V and J ends were trimmed by 5 bases and 5 bases, with 16 bases remaining between them. The germline V gene has CDR1 SGHVS and CDR2 FQNEAQ. This CDR3 is built from 14 residues. CDR3 sequence (DNA): TGTGCCAGCAGCCCCCGTAGGGGGGGGGACGAGCAGTACTTC. It translates to CASSPRRGGDEQYF. The full variable domain, completed using reference TRBV7-8 and TRBJ2-7, is GAGVSQSPRYKVAKRGQDVALRCDPISGHVSLFWYQQALGQGPEFLTYFQNEAQLDKSGLPSDRFFAERPEGSVSTLKIQRTQQEDSAVYLCASSPRRGGDEQYFGPGTRLTVT.

The V gene is TRBV29-1, the J gene TRBJ1-5; possible D gene TRBD1, 6 bases. The CDR3 spans 13 residues. Trimming took off 3 bases at V and 3 bases at J, with 9 bases between the two ends. Germline CDR1 reads SQVTM; CDR2 reads ANQGSEA. The CDR3 DNA sequence: TGCAGCGTTGAGGCAGGGGACAATCAGCCCCAGCATTTT. It specifies CSVEAGDNQPQHF.

The V and J genes are TRBV2 and TRBJ2-5; the D gene is possibly TRBD2 (6 bases). The CDR3 consists of 13 residues. V shed 7 bases and J shed 2 bases, with 11 bases lying between them. Per the germline V gene, CDR1 is SNHLY and CDR2 is FYNNEI. CDR3 loop: CASKGLLQETQYF. The DNA for the CDR3 is TGTGCCAGCAAGGGACTCCTACAAGAGACCCAGTACTTC. The full variable domain, completed using reference TRBV2 and TRBJ2-5, is EPEVTQTPSHQVTQMGQEVILRCVPISNHLYFYWYRQILGQKVEFLVSFYNNEISEKSEIFDDQFSVERPDGSNFTLKIRSTKLEDSAMYFCASKGLLQETQYFGPGTRLLVL.

The chain couples TRBV4-1 to TRBJ2-7; D is perhaps TRBD1 (5 bases). The CDR3 is made up of 17 amino acids. Trimming stripped 0 bases from V and 0 bases from J, with 15 bases between. Per germline, CDR1 MGHRA and CDR2 YSYEKL. The CDR3 region has the DNA TGCGCCAGCAGCCAAGATCTAGGGCAGGGCTCCTCCTACGAGCAGTACTTC. Amino acids: CASSQDLGQGSSYEQYF.

The chain carries TRBV9 and TRBJ2-7; D is unclear. V lost 0 bases and J lost 7, with 14 bases in between. Germline loops: CDR1 SGDLS, CDR2 YYNGEE. The CDR3 has 14 residues. CDR3 nucleotide sequence: TGTGCCAGCAGCGTAGGAAGGAACCCCCAGGAGCAGTACTTC. It yields the protein CASSVGRNPQEQYF.

This clone was counted a few times. The chain employs TRBV29-1 and TRBJ2-1; no clear D gene. Germline CDR1 reads SQVTM; CDR2 reads ANQGSEA. The CDR3 is made up of 11 amino acids. Trimming removed 6 bases from V and 6 bases from J, with 9 bases in between. The CDR3 loop reads CSVTRSNEQFF. As DNA, the CDR3 is TGCAGCGTCACTCGGAGCAATGAGCAGTTCTTC.

This chain joins TRBV2 and TRBJ2-7; a weak D match, TRBD1 (5 bases). Germline values: CDR1 SNHLY, CDR2 FYNNEI. The CDR3 is 14 amino acids. Trimming left V 8 bases short and J 0 bases short, with 14 bases between. CDR3 DNA sequence: TGTGCCAGCTCTATGGGGCAGTACTCCTACGAGCAGTACTTC. Protein: CASSMGQYSYEQYF.

The gene calls are TRBV5-1 and TRBJ2-1, with 11 bases fitting TRBD2. The J segment lost 7 bases and the V segment lost 7 bases, leaving 10 bases of the junction unmatched. CDR1 and CDR2 from the germline V gene are SGHRS and YFSETQ. This CDR3 is built from 15 residues. CDR3 bases: TGCGCCAGCTTCCCCGGGACTAGCGGACGAAATGAGCAGTTCTTC. Its translation is CASFPGTSGRNEQFF.